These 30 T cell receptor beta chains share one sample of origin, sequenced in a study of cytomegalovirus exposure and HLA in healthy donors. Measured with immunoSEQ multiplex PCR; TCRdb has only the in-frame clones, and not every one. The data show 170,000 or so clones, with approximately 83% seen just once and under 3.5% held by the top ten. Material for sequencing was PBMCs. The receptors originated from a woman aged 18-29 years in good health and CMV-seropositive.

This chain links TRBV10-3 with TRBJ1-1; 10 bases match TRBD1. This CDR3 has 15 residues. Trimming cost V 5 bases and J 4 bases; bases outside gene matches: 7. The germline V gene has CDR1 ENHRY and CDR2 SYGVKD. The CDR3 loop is CAISRSTGGSTEAFF. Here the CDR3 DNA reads TGTGCCATCAGTAGGTCGACAGGGGGCAGCACTGAAGCTTTCTTT.

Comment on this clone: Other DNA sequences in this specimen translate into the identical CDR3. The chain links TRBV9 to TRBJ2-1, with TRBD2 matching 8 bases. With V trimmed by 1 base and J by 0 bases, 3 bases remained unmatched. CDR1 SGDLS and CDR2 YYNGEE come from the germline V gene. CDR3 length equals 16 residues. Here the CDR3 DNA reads TGTGCCAGCAGCGTAAGCGGGGGAAGCTCCTACAATGAGCAGTTCTTC. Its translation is CASSVSGGSSYNEQFF.

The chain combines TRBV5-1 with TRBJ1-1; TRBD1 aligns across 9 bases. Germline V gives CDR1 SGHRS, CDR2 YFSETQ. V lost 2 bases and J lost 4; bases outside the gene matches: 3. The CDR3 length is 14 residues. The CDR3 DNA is TGCGCCAGCAGCTTAGTGACAGGGGGCACTGAAGCTTTCTTT. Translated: CASSLVTGGTEAFF.

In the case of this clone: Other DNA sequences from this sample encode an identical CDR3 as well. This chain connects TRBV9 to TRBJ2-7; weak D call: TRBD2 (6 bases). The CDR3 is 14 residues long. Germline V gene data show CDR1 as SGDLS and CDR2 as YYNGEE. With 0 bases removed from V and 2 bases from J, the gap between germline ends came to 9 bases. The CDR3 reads CASSVGGGTYEQYF. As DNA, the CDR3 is TGTGCCAGCAGCGTAGGTGGAGGGACCTACGAGCAGTACTTC.

The CDR3, as DNA: TGCGCCAGCAGCTTACAGCCACAGGCAATGAACACAGATACGCAGTATTTT. This translates into CASSLQPQAMNTDTQYF. The chain carries TRBV5-1 and TRBJ2-3; D is possibly TRBD1 (5 bases). The CDR3 consists of 17 residues. The V end was cut by 2 bases, the J end by 2 bases, with 18 bases between. Germline assignment: CDR1 SGHRS and CDR2 YFSETQ.

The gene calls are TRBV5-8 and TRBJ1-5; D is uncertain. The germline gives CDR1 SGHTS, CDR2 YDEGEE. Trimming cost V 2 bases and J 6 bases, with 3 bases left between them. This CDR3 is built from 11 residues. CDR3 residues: CASSFGQPQHF. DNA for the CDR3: TGTGCCAGCAGCTTCGGTCAGCCCCAGCATTTT. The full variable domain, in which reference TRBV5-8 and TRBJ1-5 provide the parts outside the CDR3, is EAGVTQSPTHLIKTRGQQATLRCSPISGHTSVYWYQQALGLGLQFLLWYDEGEERNRGNFPPRFSGRQFPNYSSELNVNALELEDSALYLCASSFGQPQHFGDGTRLSIL.

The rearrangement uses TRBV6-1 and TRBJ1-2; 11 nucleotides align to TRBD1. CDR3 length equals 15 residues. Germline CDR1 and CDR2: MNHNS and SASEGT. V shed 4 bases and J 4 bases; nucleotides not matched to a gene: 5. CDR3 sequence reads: CASSGTGGAVYGYTF. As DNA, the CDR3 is TGTGCCAGCAGTGGGACAGGGGGCGCCGTCTATGGCTACACCTTC.

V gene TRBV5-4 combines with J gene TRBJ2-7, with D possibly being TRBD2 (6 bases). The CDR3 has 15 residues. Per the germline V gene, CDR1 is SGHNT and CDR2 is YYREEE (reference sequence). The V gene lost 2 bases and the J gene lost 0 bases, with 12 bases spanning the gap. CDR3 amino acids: CASSFWDSFSYEQYF. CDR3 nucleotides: TGTGCCAGCAGCTTCTGGGACTCCTTCTCCTACGAGCAGTACTTC.

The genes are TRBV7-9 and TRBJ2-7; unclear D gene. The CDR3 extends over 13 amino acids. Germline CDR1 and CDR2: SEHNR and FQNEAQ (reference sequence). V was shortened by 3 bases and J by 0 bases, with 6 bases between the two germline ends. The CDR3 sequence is CASSLSVSYEQYF. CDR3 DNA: TGTGCCAGCAGCTTGTCGGTCTCCTACGAGCAGTACTTC.

The CDR3 region is CASSLVDQGEAFF. DNA of the CDR3: TGCGCCAGCAGCTTGGTTGATCAGGGTGAAGCTTTCTTT. The rearrangement joins TRBV5-1 to TRBJ1-1, with D maybe TRBD1 (5 bases). Germline-derived CDR1 and CDR2 are SGHRS and YFSETQ. This CDR3 spans 13 amino acids. The V gene lost 0 bases and the J gene lost 7 bases, with 10 bases spanning the gap.

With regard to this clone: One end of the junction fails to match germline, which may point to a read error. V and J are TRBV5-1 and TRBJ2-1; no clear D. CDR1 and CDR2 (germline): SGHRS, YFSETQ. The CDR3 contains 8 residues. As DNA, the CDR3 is TGCGCCAGGTCCAGTCGGGTCTTC. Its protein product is CARSSRVF.

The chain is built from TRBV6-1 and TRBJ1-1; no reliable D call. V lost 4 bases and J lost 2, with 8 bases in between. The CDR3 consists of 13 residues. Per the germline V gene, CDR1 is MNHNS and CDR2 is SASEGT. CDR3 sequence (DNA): TGTGCCAGCAGTGGGCAGGCTAACACTGAAGCTTTCTTT. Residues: CASSGQANTEAFF.

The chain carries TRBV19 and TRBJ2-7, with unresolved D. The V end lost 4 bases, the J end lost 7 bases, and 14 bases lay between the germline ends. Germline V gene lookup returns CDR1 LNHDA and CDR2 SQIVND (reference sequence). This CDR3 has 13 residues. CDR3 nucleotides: TGTGCCAGTAGTACTAACCGCGGTATTGAGCAGTACTTC. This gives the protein CASSTNRGIEQYF.

The CDR3: CASRWGQSNEKLFF. Written as DNA, the CDR3 is TGTGCCAGCAGATGGGGACAGTCTAATGAAAAACTGTTTTTT. This chain connects TRBV6-1 to TRBJ1-4; 7 positions match TRBD1. The CDR3 consists of 14 residues. With V trimmed by 6 bases and J by 3 bases, 4 bases remained unmatched. CDR1 and CDR2 (germline): MNHNS, SASEGT.

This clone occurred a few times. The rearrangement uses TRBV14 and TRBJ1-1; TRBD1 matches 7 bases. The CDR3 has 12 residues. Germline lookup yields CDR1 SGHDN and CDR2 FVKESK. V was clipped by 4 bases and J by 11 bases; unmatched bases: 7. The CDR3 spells CASSRGQVRAFF. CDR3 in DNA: TGTGCCAGCAGCCGAGGACAGGTTCGGGCTTTCTTT.

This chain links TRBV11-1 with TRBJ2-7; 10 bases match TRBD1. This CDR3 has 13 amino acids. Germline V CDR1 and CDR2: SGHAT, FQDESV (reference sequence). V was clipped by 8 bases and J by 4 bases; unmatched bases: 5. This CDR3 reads CASGGQGIYEQYF. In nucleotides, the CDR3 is TGTGCCAGCGGGGGACAGGGGATATACGAGCAGTACTTC.

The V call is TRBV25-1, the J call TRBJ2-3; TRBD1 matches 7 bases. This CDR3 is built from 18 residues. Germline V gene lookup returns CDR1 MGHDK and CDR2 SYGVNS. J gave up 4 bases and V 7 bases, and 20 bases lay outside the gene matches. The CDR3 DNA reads TGTGCCAGCAACGCCGGGGCGTGGACAGGTCTTCATGCAGATACGCAGTATTTT. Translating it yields CASNAGAWTGLHADTQYF.

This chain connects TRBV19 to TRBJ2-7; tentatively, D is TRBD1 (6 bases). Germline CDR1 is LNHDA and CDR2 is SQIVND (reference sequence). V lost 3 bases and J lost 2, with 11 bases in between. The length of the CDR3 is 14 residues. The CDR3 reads CASSIQKGAYEQYF. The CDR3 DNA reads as TGTGCCAGTAGTATCCAGAAGGGGGCCTACGAGCAGTACTTC.

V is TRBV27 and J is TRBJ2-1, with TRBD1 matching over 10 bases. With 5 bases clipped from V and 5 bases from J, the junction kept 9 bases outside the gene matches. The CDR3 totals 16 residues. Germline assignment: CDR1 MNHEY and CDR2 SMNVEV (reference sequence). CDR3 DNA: TGTGCCAGCAGTAGAGGCCGGACAGGGGGTAACAATGAGCAGTTCTTC. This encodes CASSRGRTGGNNEQFF.

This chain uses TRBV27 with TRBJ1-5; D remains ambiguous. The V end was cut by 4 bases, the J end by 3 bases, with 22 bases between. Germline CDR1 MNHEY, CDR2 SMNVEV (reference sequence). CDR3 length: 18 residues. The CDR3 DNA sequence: TGTGCCAGCAGTTCTACCCGAAACTTTCGAGCGGCCAATCAGCCCCAGCATTTT. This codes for CASSSTRNFRAANQPQHF.

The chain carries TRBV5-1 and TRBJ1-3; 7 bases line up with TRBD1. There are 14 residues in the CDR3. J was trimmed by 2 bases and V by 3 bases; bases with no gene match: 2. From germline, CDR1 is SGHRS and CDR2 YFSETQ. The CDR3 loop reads CASSSGQAGNTIYF. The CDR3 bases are TGCGCCAGCAGCTCAGGACAGGCTGGAAACACCATATATTTT.

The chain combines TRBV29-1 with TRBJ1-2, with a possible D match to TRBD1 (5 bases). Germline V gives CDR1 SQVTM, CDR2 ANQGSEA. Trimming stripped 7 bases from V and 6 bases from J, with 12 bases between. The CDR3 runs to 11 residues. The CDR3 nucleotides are TGCAGCGCCCGGGGGGATGATGGCTACACCTTC. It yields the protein CSARGDDGYTF.

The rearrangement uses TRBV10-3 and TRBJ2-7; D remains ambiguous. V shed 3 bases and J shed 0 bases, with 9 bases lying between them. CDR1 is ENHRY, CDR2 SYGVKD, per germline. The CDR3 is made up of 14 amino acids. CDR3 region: CAISDRSASYEQYF. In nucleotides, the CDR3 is TGTGCCATCAGTGACCGGAGCGCCTCCTACGAGCAGTACTTC.

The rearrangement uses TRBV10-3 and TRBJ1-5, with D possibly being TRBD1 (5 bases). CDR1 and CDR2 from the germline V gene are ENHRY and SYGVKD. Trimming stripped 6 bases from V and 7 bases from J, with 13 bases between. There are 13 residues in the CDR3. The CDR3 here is CAIREQDWQPQHF. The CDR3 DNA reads TGTGCCATCAGGGAACAGGATTGGCAGCCCCAGCATTTT.

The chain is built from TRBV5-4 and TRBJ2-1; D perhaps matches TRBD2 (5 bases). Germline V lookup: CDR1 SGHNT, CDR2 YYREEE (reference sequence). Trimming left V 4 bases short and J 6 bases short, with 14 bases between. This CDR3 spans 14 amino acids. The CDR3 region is CASSVPGVSNEQFF. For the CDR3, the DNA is TGTGCCAGCAGCGTGCCCGGGGTTTCCAATGAGCAGTTCTTC.

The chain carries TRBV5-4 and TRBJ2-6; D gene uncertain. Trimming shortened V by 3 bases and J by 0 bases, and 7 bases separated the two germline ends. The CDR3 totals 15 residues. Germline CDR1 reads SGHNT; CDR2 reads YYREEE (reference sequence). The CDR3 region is CASSSFLSGANVLTF. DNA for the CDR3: TGTGCCAGCAGCTCCTTCCTCTCTGGGGCCAACGTCCTGACTTTC. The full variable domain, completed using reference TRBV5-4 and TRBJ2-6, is ETGVTQSPTHLIKTRGQQVTLRCSSQSGHNTVSWYQQALGQGPQFIFQYYREEENGRGNFPPRFSGLQFPNYSSELNVNALELDDSALYLCASSSFLSGANVLTFGAGSRLTVL.

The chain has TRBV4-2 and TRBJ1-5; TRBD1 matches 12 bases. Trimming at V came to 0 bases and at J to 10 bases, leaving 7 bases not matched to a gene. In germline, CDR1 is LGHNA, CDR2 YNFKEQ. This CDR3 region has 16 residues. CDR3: CASSQDRGQGAGPQHF. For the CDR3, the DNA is TGTGCCAGCAGCCAAGATCGGGGACAGGGGGCAGGCCCCCAGCATTTT.

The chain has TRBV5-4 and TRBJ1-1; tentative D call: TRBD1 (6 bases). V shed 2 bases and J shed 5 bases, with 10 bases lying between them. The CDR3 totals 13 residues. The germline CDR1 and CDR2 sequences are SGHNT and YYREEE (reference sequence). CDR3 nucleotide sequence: TGTGCCAGCAGCTTAAGGGGGGGTACTGAAGCTTTCTTT. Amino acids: CASSLRGGTEAFF.

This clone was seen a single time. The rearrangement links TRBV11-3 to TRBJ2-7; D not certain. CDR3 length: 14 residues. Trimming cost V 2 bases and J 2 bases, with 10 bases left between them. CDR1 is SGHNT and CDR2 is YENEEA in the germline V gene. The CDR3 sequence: CASSLSPGTYEQYF. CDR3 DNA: TGTGCCAGCAGCTTATCTCCAGGTACCTACGAGCAGTACTTC. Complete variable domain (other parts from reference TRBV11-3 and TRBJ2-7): EAGVVQSPRYKIIEKKQPVAFWCNPISGHNTLYWYLQNLGQGPELLIRYENEEAVDDSQLPKDRFSAERLKGVDSTLKIQPAELGDSAVYLCASSLSPGTYEQYFGPGTRLTVT.

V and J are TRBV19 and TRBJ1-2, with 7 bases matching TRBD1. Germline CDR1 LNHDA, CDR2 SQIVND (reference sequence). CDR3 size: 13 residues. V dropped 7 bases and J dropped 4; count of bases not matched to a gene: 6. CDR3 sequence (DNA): TGTGCCAGTACCCGGACAGGATCCTATGGCTACACCTTC. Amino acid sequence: CASTRTGSYGYTF.